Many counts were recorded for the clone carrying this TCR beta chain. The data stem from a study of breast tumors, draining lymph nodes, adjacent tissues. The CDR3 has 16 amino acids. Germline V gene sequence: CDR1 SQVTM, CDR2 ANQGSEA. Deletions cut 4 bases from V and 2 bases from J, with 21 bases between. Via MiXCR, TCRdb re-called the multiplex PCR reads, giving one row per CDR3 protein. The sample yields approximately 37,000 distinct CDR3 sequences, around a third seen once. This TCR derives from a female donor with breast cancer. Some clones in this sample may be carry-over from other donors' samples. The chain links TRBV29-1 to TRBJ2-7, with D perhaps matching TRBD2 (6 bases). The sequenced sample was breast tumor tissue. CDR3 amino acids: CSVAPPPGLPAYEQYF. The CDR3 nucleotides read TGCAGCGTTGCCCCTCCCCCGGGACTCCCCGCCTACGAGCAGTACTTC.